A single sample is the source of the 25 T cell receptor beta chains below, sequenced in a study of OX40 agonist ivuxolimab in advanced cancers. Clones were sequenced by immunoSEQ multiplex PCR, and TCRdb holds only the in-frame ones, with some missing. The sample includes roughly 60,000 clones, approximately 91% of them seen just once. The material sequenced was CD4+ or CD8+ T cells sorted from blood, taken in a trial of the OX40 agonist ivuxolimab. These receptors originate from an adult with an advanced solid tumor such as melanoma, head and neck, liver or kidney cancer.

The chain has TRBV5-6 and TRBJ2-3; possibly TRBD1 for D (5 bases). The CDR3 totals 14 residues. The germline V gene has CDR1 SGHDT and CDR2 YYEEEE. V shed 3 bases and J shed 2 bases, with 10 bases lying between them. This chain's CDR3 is CASSSTASTDTQYF. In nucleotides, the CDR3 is TGTGCCAGCAGCTCGACAGCCTCCACAGATACGCAGTATTTT.

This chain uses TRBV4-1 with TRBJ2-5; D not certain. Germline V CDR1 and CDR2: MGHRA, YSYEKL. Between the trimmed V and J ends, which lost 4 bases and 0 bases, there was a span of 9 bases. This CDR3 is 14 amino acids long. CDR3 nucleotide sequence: TGCGCCAGCAGCCGCCCGGAGAACCAAGAGACCCAGTACTTC. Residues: CASSRPENQETQYF.

The CDR3 region is CAWFDRGSYEQYF. The CDR3 nucleotides are TGTGCCTGGTTCGACAGGGGCTCCTACGAGCAGTACTTC. The rearrangement uses TRBV30 and TRBJ2-7; 8 positions agree with TRBD1. Germline-derived CDR1 and CDR2 are GTSNPN and SVGIG (reference sequence). Trimming at V came to 5 bases and at J to 0 bases, leaving 3 bases not matched to a gene. This CDR3 is built from 13 residues.

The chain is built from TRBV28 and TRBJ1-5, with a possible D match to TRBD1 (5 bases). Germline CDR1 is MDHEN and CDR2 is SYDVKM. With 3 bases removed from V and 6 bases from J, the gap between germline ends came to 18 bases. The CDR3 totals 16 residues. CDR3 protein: CASSFSRGPGRQPQHF. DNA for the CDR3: TGTGCCAGCAGTTTCTCGAGGGGCCCTGGGCGTCAGCCCCAGCATTTT.

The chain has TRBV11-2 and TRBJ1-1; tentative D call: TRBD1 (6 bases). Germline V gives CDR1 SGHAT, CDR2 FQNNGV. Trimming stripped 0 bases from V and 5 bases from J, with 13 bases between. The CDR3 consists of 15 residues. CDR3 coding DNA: TGTGCCAGCAGCTTAGATGGGGGGGCAGGAACTGAAGCTTTCTTT. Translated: CASSLDGGAGTEAFF.

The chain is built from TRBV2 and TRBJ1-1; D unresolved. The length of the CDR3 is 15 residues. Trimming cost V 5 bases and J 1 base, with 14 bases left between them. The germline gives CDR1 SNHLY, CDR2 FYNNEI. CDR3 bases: TGTGCCAGCAGTCGAAGATGGATGGGGAACACTGAAGCTTTCTTT. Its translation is CASSRRWMGNTEAFF. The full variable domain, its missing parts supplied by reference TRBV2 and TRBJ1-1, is EPEVTQTPSHQVTQMGQEVILRCVPISNHLYFYWYRQILGQKVEFLVSFYNNEISEKSEIFDDQFSVERPDGSNFTLKIRSTKLEDSAMYFCASSRRWMGNTEAFFGQGTRLTVV.

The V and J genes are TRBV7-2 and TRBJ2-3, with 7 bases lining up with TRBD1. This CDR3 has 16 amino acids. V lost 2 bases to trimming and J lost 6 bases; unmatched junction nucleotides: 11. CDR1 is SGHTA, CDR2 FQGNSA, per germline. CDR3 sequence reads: CASSLTGTDPRDTQYF. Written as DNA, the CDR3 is TGTGCCAGCAGCTTAACCGGGACAGATCCACGGGATACGCAGTATTTT.

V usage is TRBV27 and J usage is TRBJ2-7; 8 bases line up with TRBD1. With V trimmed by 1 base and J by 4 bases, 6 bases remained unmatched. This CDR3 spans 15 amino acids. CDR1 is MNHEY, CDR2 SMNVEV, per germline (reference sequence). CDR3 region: CASSLFQGARYEQYF. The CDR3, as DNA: TGTGCCAGCAGTTTATTTCAGGGGGCGCGGTACGAGCAGTACTTC.

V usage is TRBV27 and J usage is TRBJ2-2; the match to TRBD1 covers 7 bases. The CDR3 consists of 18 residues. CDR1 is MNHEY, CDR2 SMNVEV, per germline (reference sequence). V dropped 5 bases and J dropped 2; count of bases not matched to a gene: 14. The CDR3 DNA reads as TGTGCCAGCAGTACACGCCAAGGGACAGCCCAAAACACCGGGGAGCTGTTTTTT. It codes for CASSTRQGTAQNTGELFF.

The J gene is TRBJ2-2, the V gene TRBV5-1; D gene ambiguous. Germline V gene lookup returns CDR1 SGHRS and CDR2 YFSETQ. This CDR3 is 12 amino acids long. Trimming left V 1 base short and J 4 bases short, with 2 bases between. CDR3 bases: TGCGCCAGCAGCTTGAGCACCGGGGAGCTGTTTTTT. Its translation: CASSLSTGELFF.

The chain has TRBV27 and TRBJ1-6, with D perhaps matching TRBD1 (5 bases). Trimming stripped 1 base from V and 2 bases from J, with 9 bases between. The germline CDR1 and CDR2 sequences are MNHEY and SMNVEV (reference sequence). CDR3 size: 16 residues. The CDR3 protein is CASSLYSGTYNSPLHF. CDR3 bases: TGTGCCAGCAGTTTATACTCAGGGACCTATAATTCACCCCTCCACTTT.

The CDR3 is CASSSQGSGYTF. The CDR3 nucleotides read TGTGCCAGCAGTTCACAGGGGTCGGGCTACACCTTC. The chain combines TRBV28 with TRBJ1-2; 7 bases are a match to TRBD1. Germline loops: CDR1 MDHEN, CDR2 SYDVKM. The CDR3 has 12 amino acids. V lost 4 bases, J lost 8 bases, and 4 bases stayed unmatched.

CDR3 coding DNA: TGTGCCAGCAGCTTAGTTCCGGGGTTTGGTGATCAGTACTTC. This sequence encodes CASSLVPGFGDQYF. V usage is TRBV7-2 and J usage is TRBJ2-7; a weak D match, TRBD2 (5 bases). V gave up 1 base and J gave up 10 bases, with 17 bases separating them. The CDR3 contains 14 residues. The germline CDR1 and CDR2 sequences are SGHTA and FQGNSA. Looking up the rest from reference TRBV7-2 and TRBJ2-7 gives the full variable domain: GAGVSQSPSNKVTEKGKDVELRCDPISGHTALYWYRQSLGQGLEFLIYFQGNSAPDKSGLPSDRFSAERTGGSVSTLTIQRTQQEDSAVYLCASSLVPGFGDQYFGPGTRLTVT.

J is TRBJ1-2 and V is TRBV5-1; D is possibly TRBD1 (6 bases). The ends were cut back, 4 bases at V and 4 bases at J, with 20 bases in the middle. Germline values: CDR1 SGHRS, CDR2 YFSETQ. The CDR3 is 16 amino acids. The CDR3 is CASSRDTTTTGYGYTF. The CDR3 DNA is TGCGCCAGCAGCCGGGACACGACTACTACGGGCTATGGCTACACCTTC.

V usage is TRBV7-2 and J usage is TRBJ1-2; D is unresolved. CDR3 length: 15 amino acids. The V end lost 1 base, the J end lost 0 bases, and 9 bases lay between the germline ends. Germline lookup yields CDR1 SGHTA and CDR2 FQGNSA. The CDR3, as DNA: TGTGCCAGCAGCTTAGGCGGCGCTTCTAACTATGGCTACACCTTC. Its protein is CASSLGGASNYGYTF.

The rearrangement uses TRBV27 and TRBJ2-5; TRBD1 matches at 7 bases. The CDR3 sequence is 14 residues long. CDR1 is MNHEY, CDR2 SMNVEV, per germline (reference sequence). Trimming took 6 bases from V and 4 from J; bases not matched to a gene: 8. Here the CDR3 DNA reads TGTGCCAGCAGAAAACAGGGGTATGGAGAGACCCAGTACTTC. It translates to CASRKQGYGETQYF.

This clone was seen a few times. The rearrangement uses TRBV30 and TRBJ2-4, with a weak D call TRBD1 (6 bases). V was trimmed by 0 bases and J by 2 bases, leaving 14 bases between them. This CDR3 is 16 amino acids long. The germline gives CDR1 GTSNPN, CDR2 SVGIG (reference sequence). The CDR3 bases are TGTGCCTGGAGTGTAGAGGCCAGGGGCTCCAAAAACATTCAGTACTTC. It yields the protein CAWSVEARGSKNIQYF.

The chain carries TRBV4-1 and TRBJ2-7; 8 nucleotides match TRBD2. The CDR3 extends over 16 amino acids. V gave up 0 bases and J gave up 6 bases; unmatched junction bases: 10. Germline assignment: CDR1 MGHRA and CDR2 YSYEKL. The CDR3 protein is CASSQDRRAGAREQYF. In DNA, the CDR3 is TGCGCCAGCAGCCAAGATCGGCGAGCGGGAGCACGCGAGCAGTACTTC.

CDR3 in DNA: TGTGCCATCAGTGAGCCTATAGGCGTTTTGTCCGAGCAGTACTTC. It is translated as CAISEPIGVLSEQYF. The V and J genes are TRBV10-3 and TRBJ2-7; no reliable D call. The CDR3 has 15 amino acids. From germline, CDR1 is ENHRY and CDR2 SYGVKD. The V and J ends lost 2 bases and 6 bases respectively, with 17 bases between them.

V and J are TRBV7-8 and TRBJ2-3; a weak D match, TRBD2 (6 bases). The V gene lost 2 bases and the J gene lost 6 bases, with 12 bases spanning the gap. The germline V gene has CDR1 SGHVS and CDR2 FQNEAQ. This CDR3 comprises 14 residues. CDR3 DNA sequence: TGTGCCAGCAGCTTATCGACCCTAGCGGATACGCAGTATTTT. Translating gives CASSLSTLADTQYF. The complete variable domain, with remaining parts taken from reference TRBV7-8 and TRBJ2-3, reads GAGVSQSPRYKVAKRGQDVALRCDPISGHVSLFWYQQALGQGPEFLTYFQNEAQLDKSGLPSDRFFAERPEGSVSTLKIQRTQQEDSAVYLCASSLSTLADTQYFGPGTRLTVL.

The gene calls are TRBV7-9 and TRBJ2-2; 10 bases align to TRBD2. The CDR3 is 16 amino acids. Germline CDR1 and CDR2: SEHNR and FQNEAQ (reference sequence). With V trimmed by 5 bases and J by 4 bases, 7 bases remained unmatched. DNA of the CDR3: TGTGCCAGCAGCCATCCGGGACTAGCGTTCACCGGGGAGCTGTTTTTT. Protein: CASSHPGLAFTGELFF.

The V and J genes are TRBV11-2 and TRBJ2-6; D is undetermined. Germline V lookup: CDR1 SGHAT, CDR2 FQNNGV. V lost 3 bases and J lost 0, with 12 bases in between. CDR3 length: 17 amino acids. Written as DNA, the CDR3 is TGTGCCAGCAGCTTTTCGGCAGAGCTCTCTGGGGCCAACGTCCTGACTTTC. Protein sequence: CASSFSAELSGANVLTF.

This CDR3 is CASSLRTDGTGELFF. CDR3 in DNA: TGCGCCAGCAGCTTACGGACAGATGGCACCGGGGAGCTGTTTTTT. The J gene is TRBJ2-2, the V gene TRBV5-1; TRBD1 is a possible D gene (6 bases). Germline CDR1 reads SGHRS; CDR2 reads YFSETQ. The CDR3 is 15 residues long. Between the trimmed V and J ends, which lost 2 bases and 4 bases, there was a span of 12 bases.

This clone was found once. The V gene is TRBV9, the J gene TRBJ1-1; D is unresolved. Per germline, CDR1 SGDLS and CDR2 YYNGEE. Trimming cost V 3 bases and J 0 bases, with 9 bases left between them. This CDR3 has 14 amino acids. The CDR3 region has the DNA TGTGCCAGCAGCGGAGGACTAGTGAACACTGAAGCTTTCTTT. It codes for CASSGGLVNTEAFF.

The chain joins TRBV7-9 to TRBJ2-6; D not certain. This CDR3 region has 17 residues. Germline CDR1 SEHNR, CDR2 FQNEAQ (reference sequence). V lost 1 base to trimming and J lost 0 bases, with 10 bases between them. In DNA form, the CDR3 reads TGTGCCAGCAGCTTAGTCGGTGTGGGCTCTGGGGCCAACGTCCTGACTTTC. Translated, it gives CASSLVGVGSGANVLTF.